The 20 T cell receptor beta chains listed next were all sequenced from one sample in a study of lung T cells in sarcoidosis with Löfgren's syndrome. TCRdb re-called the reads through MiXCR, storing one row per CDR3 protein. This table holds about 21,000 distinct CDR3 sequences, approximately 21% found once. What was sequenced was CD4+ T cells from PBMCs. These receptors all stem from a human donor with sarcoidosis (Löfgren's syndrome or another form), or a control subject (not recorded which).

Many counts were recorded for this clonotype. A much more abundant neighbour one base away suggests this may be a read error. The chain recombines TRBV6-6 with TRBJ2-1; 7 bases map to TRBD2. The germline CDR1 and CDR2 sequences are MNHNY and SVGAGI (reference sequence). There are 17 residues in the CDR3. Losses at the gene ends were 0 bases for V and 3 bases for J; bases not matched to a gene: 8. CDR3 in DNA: TGTGCCAGCAGTTACTCGCCACCAGCGGGAATCTACAATGAGCAGTTCTTC. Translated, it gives CASSYSPPAGIYNEQFF.

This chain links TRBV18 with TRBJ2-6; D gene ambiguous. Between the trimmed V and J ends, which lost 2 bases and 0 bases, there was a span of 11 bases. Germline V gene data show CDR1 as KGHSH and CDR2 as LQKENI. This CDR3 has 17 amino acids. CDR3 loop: CASSPRAGVSGANVLTF. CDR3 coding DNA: TGTGCCAGCTCACCAAGGGCCGGCGTCTCTGGGGCCAACGTCCTGACTTTC.

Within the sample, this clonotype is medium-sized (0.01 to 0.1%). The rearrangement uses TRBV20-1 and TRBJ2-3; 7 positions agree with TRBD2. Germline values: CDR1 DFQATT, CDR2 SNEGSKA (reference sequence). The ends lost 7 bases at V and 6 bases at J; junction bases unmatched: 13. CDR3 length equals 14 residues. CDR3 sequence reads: CSVTTREGLDTQYF. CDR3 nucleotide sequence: TGCAGTGTAACAACCAGGGAGGGGTTGGATACGCAGTATTTT.

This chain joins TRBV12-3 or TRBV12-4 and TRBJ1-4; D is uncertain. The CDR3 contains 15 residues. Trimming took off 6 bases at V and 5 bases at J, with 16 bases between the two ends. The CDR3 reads CASRKVGVGNEKLFF. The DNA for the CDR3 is TGTGCCAGCAGGAAAGTCGGGGTGGGGAATGAAAAACTGTTTTTT.

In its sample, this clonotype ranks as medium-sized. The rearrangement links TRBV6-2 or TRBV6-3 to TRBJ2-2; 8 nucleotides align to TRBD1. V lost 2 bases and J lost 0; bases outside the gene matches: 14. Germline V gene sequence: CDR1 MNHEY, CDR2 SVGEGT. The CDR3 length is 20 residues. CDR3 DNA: TGTGCCAGCAGTTACCCAATCTGGGACAGGCGGATTCCGAACACCGGGGAGCTGTTTTTT. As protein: CASSYPIWDRRIPNTGELFF.

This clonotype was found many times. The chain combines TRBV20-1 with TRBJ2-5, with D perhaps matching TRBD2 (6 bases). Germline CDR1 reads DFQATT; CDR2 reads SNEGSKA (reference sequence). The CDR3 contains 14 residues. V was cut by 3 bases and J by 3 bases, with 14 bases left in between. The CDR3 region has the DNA TGCAGTGCTAGTCTGATAGCGGTAAAAGAGACCCAGTACTTC. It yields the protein CSASLIAVKETQYF.

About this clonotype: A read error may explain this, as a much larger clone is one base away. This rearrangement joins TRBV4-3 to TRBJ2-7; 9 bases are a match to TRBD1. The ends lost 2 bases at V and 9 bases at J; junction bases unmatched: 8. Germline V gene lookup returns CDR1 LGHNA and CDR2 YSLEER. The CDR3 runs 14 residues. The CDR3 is CASSQKTDRGGQYF. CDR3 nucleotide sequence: TGCGCCAGCAGCCAAAAAACCGACAGGGGGGGGCAGTACTTC.

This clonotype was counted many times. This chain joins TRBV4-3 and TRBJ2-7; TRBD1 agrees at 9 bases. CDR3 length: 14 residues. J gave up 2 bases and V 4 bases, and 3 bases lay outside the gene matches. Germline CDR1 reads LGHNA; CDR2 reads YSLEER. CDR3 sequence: CASSPDRGPYEQYF. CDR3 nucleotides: TGCGCCAGCAGCCCGGACAGGGGACCCTACGAGCAGTACTTC.

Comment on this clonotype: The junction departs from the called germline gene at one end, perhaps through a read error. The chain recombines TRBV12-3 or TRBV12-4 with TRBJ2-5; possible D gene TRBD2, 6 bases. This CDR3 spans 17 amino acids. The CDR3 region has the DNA TGTGCCAGCAGTCCACCCATGGGACTTGGGAACCAAGAGGCCCAGTACTTC. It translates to CASSPPMGLGNQEAQYF.

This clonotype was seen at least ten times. CDR3 nucleotide sequence: TGTGCCAGCAGCTTAGGGACTAGCGGGAGTTTCAATGAGCAGTTCTTC. It is translated as CASSLGTSGSFNEQFF. The chain recombines TRBV7-9 with TRBJ2-1, with 13 positions matching TRBD2. The CDR3 is 16 residues long. Germline CDR1 reads SEHNR; CDR2 reads FQNEAQ (reference sequence). J was trimmed by 6 bases and V by 1 base; bases with no gene match: 3.

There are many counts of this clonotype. Here the CDR3 DNA reads TGTGCCAGCAGCCGCCCAGGCTCTGGGGCCAACGTCCTGACTTTC. It yields the protein CASSRPGSGANVLTF. V gene TRBV28 combines with J gene TRBJ2-6; D ambiguous. V lost 6 bases and J 0 bases, leaving 9 bases between the germline ends. Germline CDR1 and CDR2: MDHEN and SYDVKM. The CDR3 runs to 15 residues.

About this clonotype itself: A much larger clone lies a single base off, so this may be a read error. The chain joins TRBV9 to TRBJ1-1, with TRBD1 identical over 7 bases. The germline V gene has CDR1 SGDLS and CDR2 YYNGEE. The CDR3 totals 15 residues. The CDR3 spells CASSVGQGKNAEAFF. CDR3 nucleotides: TGTGCCAGCAGCGTAGGACAGGGAAAGAACGCTGAAGCTTTCTTT.

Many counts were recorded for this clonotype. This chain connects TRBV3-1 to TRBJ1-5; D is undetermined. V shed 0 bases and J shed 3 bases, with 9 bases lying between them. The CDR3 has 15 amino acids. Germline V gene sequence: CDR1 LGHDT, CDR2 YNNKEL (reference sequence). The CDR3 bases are TGTGCCAGCAGCCAAGATTTGCAGCCCAATCAGCCCCAGCATTTT. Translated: CASSQDLQPNQPQHF.

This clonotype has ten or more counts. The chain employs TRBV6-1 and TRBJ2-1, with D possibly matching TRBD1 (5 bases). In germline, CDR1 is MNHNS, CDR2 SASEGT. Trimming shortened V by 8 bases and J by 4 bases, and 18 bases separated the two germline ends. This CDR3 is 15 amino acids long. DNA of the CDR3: TGTGCCAGCGGGTCCGGGCAGGGTGTGTACAATGAGCAGTTCTTC. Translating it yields CASGSGQGVYNEQFF.

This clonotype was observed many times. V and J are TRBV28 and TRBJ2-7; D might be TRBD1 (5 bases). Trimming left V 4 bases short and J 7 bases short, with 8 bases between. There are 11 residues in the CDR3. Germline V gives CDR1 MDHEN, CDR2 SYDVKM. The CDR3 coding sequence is TGTGCCAGCAGTTCCAACAGGGAGCAGTACTTC. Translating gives CASSSNREQYF.

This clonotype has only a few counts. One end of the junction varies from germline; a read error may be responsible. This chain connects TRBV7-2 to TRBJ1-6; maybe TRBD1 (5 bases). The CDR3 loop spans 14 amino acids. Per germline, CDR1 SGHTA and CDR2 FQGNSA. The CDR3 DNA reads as TGTGCCAGCAGCCAGACAGCTTATAATTCGCCCCCCCACTTT. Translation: CASSQTAYNSPPHF.

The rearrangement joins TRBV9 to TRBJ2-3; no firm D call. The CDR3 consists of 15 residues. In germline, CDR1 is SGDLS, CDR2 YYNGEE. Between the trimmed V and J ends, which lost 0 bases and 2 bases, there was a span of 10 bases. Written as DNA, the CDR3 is TGTGCCAGCAGCGTAGCTACGACCTTCACAGATACGCAGTATTTT. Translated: CASSVATTFTDTQYF.

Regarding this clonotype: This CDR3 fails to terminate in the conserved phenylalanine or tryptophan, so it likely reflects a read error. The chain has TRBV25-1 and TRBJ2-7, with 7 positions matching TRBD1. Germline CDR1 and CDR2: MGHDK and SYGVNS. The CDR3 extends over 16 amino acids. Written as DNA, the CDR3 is TGCGCCAGCAGTGATTTGCAAAGGGGGCGTATGGACGAGCAGTACCTC. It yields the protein CASSDLQRGRMDEQYL.

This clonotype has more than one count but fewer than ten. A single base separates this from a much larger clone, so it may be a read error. The CDR3 bases are TGTGCCAGCGGCTATGACTACTACCAAGAGACCCAGTACTTC. Translating it yields CASGYDYYQETQYF. This chain uses TRBV7-2 with TRBJ2-5; D perhaps matches TRBD2 (5 bases). The germline V gene encodes CDR1 SGHTA and CDR2 FQGNSA. The CDR3 totals 14 residues. Trimming removed 8 bases from V and 0 bases from J, with 13 bases in between.

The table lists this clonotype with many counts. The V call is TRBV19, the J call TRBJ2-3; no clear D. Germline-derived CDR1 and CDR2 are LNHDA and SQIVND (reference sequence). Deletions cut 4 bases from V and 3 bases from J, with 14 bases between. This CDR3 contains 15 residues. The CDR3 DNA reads TGTGCCAGTAGTACATGGGTGTCTTGGACAGATACGCAGTATTTT. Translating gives CASSTWVSWTDTQYF.